These T cell receptor beta chains were read from a single sample in a study of response to subunit inactivated influenza vaccine. TCRdb ran MiXCR on the RT-PCR reads and lists one entry per CDR3 protein. In the table there are approximately 500,000 distinct CDR3 sequences, over 10% of which are singletons. The input for sequencing was PBMCs from blood, taken about 6 weeks after vaccination. These receptors came from a man over 45 who received an inactivated influenza vaccine. CDR3s include the opening cysteine and the closing phenylalanine or tryptophan. A D gene is named only where the DNA matches it firmly. Size tells how often a clone was seen (once, few, many) or the class of an expanded clone, and some rows leave it out.

v_gene	d_gene	abundance	len	j_gene	CDR3aa	CDR3nt
TRBV12-3/TRBV12-4	-	many	15	TRBJ2-4	CASSLGGVAKNIQYF	TGTGCCAGCAGTTTAGGTGGAGTAGCCAAAAACATTCAGTACTTC
TRBV7-2	-	few	15	TRBJ2-5	CASSLVAGKGETQYF	TGTGCCAGCAGCTTAGTGGCGGGGAAGGGCGAGACCCAGTACTTC
TRBV27	-	few	12	TRBJ1-2	CASSPQGWGYTF	TGTGCCAGCAGTCCGCAGGGTTGGGGCTACACCTTC
TRBV28	-	few	15	TRBJ1-2	CASRAQGGENYGYTF	TGTGCCAGCAGAGCACAGGGTGGGGAGAACTATGGCTACACCTTC
TRBV4-3	-	many	13	TRBJ2-7	CASSATGADEQYF	TGCGCCAGCAGCGCCACGGGGGCCGACGAGCAGTACTTC
TRBV20-1	TRBD2	many	16	TRBJ2-3	CSARDIERERSDTQYF	TGCAGTGCTAGAGATATCGAGCGGGAGCGATCAGATACGCAGTATTTT
TRBV30	-	-	14	TRBJ2-7	CAWSVLGGAREQYF	TGTGCCTGGAGTGTACTTGGGGGCGCGAGGGAGCAGTACTTC
TRBV9	TRBD1	-	17	TRBJ1-3	CASSVGSGQDSGNTIYF	TGTGCCAGCAGCGTAGGGTCCGGACAGGACTCTGGAAACACCATATATTTT
TRBV10-3	TRBD2	-	18	TRBJ2-3	CAITRGALAGGSTDTQYF	TGTGCCATCACTCGAGGTGCACTAGCGGGAGGGAGCACAGATACGCAGTATTTT
TRBV7-8	-	-	14	TRBJ2-5	CASKDSLYQETQYF	TGTGCCAGCAAAGACTCCCTGTACCAAGAGACCCAGTACTTC
TRBV28	-	few	14	TRBJ2-1	CASKLRDSYNEQFF	TGTGCCAGCAAACTCAGGGATTCCTACAATGAGCAGTTCTTC
TRBV27	-	few	14	TRBJ2-3	CASMLWGTRDTQYF	TGTGCCAGCATGTTGTGGGGCACTCGGGATACGCAGTATTTT
TRBV9	TRBD2	many	18	TRBJ2-1	CASSYGLAGLSSYNEQFF	TGTGCCAGCAGCTACGGCCTAGCGGGGCTAAGCTCCTACAATGAGCAGTTCTTC